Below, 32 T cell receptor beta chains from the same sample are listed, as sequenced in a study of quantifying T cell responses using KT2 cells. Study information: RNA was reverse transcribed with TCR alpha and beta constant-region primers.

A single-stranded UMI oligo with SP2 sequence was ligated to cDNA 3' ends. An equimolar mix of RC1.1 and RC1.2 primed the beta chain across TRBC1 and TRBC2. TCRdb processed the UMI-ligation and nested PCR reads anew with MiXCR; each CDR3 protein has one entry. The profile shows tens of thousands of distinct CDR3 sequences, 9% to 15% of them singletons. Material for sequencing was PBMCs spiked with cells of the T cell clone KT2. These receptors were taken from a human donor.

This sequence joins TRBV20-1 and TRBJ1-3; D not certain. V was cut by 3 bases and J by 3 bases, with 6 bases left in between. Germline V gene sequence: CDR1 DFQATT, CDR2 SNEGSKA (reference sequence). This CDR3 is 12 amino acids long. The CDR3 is CSASSSGNTIYF. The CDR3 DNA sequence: TGCAGTGCTAGTAGTAGTGGAAACACCATATATTTT.

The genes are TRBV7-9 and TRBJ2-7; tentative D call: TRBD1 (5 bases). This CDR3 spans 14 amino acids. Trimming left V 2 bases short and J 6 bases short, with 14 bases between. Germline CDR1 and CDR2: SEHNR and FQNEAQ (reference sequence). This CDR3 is CASSLTGQGGEQYF. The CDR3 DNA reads TGTGCCAGCAGCTTAACCGGCCAGGGTGGCGAGCAGTACTTC.

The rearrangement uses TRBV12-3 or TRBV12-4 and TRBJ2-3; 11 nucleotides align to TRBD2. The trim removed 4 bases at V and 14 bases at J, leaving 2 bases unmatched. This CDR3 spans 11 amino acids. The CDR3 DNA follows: TGTGCCAGCAGTTCTGGGACTAGCGGGTATTTT. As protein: CASSSGTSGYF.

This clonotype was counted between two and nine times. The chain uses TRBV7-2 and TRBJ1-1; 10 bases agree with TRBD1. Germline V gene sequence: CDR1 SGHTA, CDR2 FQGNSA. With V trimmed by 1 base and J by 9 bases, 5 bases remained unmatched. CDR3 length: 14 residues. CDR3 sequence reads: CASSLEGTGAKAFF. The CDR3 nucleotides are TGTGCCAGCAGCTTAGAGGGGACAGGGGCGAAAGCTTTCTTT.

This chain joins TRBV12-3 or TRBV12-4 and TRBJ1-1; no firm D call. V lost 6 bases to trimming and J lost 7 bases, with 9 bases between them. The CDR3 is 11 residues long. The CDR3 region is CASSAGFEAFF. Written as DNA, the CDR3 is TGTGCCAGCAGCGCTGGCTTTGAAGCTTTCTTT.

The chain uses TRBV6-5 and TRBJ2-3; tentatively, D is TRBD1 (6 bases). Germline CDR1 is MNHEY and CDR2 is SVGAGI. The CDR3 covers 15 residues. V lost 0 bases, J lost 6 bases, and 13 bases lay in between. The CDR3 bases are TGTGCCAGCAGTTACTCGTCGTTGACAGGCGATACGCAGTATTTT. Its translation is CASSYSSLTGDTQYF.

CDR3 nucleotides: TGTGCCAGCAGCTTGGGCCTTGACACTGAAGCTTTCTTT. Encoded protein: CASSLGLDTEAFF. The genes are TRBV5-5 and TRBJ1-1; D is unclear. Looked up from germline, CDR1 is SGHKS and CDR2 is YYEKEE (reference sequence). The CDR3 spans 13 residues. Trimming pared 0 bases from V and 3 bases from J, leaving 6 bases between.

The chain's CDR3 is CASSEGREDALDTQYF. Written as DNA, the CDR3 is TGTGCCAGCAGTGAAGGACGTGAGGACGCCCTAGATACGCAGTATTTT. V is TRBV6-1 and J is TRBJ2-3; D gene unclear. Trimming shortened V by 1 base and J by 5 bases, and 16 bases separated the two germline ends. Germline values: CDR1 MNHNS, CDR2 SASEGT. The CDR3 has 16 residues.

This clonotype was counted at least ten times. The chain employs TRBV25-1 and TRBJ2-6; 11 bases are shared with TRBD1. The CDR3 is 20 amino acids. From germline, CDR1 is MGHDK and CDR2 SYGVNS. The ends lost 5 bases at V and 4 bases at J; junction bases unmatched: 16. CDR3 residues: CASSSHYGQGASFGANVLTF. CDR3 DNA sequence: TGTGCCAGCAGTTCACATTATGGACAGGGGGCATCGTTCGGGGCCAACGTCCTGACTTTC.

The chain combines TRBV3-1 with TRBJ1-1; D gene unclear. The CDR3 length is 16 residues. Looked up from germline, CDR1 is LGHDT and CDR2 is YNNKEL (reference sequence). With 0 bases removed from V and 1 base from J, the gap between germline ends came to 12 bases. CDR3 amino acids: CASSQDRRTQNTEAFF. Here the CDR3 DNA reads TGTGCCAGCAGCCAAGATCGTCGGACCCAGAACACTGAAGCTTTCTTT.

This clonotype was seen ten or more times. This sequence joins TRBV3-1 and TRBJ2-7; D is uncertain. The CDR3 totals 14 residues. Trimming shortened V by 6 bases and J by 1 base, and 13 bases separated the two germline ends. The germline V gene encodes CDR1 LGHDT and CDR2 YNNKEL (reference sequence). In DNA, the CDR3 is TGTGCCAGCAGTACAGCGTCTGTTTCCTACGAGCAGTACTTC. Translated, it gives CASSTASVSYEQYF.

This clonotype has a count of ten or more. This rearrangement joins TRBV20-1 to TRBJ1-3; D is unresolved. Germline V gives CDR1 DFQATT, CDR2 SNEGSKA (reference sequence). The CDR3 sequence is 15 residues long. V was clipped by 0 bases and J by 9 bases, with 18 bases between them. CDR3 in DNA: TGCAGTGCTAGAGATACACAGCTCTACCTTAGCACCATATATTTT. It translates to CSARDTQLYLSTIYF.

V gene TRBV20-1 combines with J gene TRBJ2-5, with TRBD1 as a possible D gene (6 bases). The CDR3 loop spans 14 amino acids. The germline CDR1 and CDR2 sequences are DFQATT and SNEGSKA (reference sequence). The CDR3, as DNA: TGCAGCCCCTGGTTGTCCAGGGGCCGGGAGACCCAGTACTTC. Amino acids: CSPWLSRGRETQYF.

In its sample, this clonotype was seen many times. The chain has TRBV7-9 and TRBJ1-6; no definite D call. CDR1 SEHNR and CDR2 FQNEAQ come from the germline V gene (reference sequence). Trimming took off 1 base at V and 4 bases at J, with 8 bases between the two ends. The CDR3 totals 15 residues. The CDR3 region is CASSLDKDYNSPLHF. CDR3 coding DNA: TGTGCCAGCAGCTTAGACAAGGATTATAATTCACCCCTCCACTTT.

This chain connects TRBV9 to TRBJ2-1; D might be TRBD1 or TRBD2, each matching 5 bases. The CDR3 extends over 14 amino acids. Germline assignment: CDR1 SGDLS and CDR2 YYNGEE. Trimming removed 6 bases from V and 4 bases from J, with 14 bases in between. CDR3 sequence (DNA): TGTGCCAGCACCTCCGGGACCGGATACAATGAGCAGTTCTTC. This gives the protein CASTSGTGYNEQFF.

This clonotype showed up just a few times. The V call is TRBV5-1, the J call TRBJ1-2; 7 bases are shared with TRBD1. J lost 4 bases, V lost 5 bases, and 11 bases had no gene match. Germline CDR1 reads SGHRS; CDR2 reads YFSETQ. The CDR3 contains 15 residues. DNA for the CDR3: TGCGCCAGCAGGCCTGGACAGGACGGCAGCTATGGCTACACCTTC. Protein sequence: CASRPGQDGSYGYTF.

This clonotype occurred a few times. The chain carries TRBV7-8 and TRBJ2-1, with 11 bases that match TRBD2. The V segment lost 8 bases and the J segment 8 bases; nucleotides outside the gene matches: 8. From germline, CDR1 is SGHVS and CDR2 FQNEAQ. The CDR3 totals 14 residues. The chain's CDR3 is CASGTSGNFHEQFF. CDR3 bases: TGTGCCAGCGGGACTAGCGGAAATTTCCATGAGCAGTTCTTC.

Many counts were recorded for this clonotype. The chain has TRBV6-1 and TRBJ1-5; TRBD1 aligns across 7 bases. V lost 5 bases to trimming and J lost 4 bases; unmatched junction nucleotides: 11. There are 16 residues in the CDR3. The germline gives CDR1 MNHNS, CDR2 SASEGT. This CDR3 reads CASSKYRGDSNQPQHF. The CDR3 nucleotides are TGTGCCAGCAGTAAATACAGGGGCGATTCGAATCAGCCCCAGCATTTT.

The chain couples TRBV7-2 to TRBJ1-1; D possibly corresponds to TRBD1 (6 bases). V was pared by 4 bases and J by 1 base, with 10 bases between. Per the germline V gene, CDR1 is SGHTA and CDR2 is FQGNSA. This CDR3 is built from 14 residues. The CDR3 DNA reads TGTGCCAGCAGCTCGTACAGGGAGAACACTGAAGCTTTCTTT. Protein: CASSSYRENTEAFF. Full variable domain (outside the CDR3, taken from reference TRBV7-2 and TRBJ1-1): GAGVSQSPSNKVTEKGKDVELRCDPISGHTALYWYRQSLGQGLEFLIYFQGNSAPDKSGLPSDRFSAERTGGSVSTLTIQRTQQEDSAVYLCASSSYRENTEAFFGQGTRLTVV.

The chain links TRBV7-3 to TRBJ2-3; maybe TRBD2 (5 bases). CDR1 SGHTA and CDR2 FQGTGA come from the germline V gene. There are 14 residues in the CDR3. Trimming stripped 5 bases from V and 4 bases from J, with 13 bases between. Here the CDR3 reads CASSLRVAPDTQYF. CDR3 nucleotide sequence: TGTGCCAGCAGCCTCCGGGTAGCGCCAGATACGCAGTATTTT.

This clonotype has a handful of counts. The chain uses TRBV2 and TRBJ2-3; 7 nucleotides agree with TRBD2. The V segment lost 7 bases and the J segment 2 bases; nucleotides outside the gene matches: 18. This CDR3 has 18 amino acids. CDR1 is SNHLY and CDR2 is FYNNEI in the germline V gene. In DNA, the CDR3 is TGTGCCAGCATTCTGAGGTTACTAGCGAGGCGAACCACAGATACGCAGTATTTT. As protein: CASILRLLARRTTDTQYF.

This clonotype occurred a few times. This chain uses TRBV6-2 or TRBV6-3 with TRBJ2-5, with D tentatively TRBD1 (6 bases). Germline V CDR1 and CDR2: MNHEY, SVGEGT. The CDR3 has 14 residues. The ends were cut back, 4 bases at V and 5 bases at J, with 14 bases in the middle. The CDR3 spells CASSSGQPGETQYF. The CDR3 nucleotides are TGTGCCAGCAGTTCCGGACAGCCGGGGGAGACCCAGTACTTC.

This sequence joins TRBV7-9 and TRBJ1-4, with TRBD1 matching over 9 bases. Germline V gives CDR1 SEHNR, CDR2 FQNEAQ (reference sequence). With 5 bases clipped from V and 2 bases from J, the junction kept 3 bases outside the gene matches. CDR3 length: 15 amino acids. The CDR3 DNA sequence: TGTGCCAGCAGCGGGACAGGGACTACTAATGAAAAACTGTTTTTT. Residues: CASSGTGTTNEKLFF.

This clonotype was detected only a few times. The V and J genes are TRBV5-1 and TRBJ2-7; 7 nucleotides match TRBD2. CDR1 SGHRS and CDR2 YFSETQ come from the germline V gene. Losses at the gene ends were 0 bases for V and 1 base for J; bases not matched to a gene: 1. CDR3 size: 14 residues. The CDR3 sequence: CASSLERGSYEQYF. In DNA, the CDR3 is TGCGCCAGCAGCTTGGAGCGGGGTTCCTACGAGCAGTACTTC.

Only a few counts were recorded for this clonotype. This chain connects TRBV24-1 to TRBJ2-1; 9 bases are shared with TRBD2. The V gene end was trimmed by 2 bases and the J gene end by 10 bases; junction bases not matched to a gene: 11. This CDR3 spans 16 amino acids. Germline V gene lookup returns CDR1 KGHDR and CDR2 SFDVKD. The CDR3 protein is CATSDSGTSYNEEQFF. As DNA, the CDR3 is TGTGCCACCAGTGATTCCGGGACTAGCTACAATGAAGAGCAGTTCTTC.

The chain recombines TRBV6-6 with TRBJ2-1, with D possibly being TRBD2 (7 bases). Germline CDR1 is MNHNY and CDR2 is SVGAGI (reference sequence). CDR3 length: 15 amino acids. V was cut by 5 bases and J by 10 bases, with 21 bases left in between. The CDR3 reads CASSPSGGRGKEQFF. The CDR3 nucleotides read TGTGCCAGCAGTCCCTCCGGGGGGAGGGGGAAAGAGCAGTTCTTC.

The DNA of the CDR3 is TGTGCCAGCAGTGAACAGAGCCTAAACACAGATACGCAGTATTTT. As protein: CASSEQSLNTDTQYF. V gene TRBV2 combines with J gene TRBJ2-3; D remains unclear. CDR1 and CDR2 (germline): SNHLY, FYNNEI. This CDR3 is 15 amino acids long. Trimming shortened V by 2 bases and J by 2 bases, and 11 bases separated the two germline ends.

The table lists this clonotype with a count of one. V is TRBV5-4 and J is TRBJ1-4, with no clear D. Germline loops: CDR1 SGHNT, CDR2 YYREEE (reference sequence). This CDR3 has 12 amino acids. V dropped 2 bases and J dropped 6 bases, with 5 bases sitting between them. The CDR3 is CASSFLDEKLFF. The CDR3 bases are TGTGCCAGCAGCTTTTTGGATGAAAAACTGTTTTTT.

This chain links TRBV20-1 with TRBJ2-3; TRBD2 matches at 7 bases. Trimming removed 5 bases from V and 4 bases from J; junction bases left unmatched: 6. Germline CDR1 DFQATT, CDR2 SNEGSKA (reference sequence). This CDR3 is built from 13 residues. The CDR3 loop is CSALGLEADTQYF. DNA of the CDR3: TGCAGTGCTTTAGGACTAGAGGCAGATACGCAGTATTTT.

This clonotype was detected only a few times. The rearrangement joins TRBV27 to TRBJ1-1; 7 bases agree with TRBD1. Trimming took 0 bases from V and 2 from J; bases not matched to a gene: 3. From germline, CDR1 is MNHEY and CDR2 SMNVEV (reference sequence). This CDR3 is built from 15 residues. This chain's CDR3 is CASSLSNRGNTEAFF. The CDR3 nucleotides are TGTGCCAGCAGTTTATCCAACAGGGGTAACACTGAAGCTTTCTTT.

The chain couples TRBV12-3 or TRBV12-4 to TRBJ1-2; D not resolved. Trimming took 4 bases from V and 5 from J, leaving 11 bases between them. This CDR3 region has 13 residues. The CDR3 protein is CASSSNLVYGYTF. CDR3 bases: TGTGCCAGCAGTTCGAACTTAGTGTATGGCTACACCTTC.

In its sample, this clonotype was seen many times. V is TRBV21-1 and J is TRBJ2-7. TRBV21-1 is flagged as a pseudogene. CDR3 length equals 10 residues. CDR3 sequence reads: CASRTGEQYF. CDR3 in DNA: TGTGCCAGCCGGACGGGCGAGCAGTACTTC.